The 16 T cell receptor beta chains in this list originate from one sample, sequenced in a study of shared T cell receptors in the human thymus. Method: immunoSEQ multiplex PCR; TCRdb's copy keeps in-frame clones and lacks some. The sample carries about 500,000 clones, approximately 78% recorded once. The same sample was also used in a study of human thymus T cells.

The sample was thymocytes. The origin of the receptors is a boy less than two years old with a congenital heart defect.

The genes are TRBV25-1 and TRBJ2-3; D perhaps matches TRBD2 (6 bases). V lost 4 bases and J lost 4, with 9 bases in between. CDR1 is MGHDK and CDR2 is SYGVNS in the germline V gene. The CDR3 runs to 13 residues. CDR3 region: CASSVGSADTQYF. The CDR3 bases are TGTGCCAGCAGTGTCGGGAGCGCAGATACGCAGTATTTT.

This clone was seen only once. The chain carries TRBV4-1 and TRBJ2-5; 13 nucleotides match TRBD2. V dropped 0 bases and J dropped 5; count of bases not matched to a gene: 12. This CDR3 comprises 19 residues. Per germline, CDR1 MGHRA and CDR2 YSYEKL. The DNA for the CDR3 is TGCGCCAGCAGCCAAGAAGGGACTAGCGGGACCTGGGGAGTGGAGACCCAGTACTTC. This codes for CASSQEGTSGTWGVETQYF.

This clone was found once. The chain couples TRBV6-1 to TRBJ2-5; a weak D match, TRBD2 (7 bases). Germline lookup yields CDR1 MNHNS and CDR2 SASEGT. This CDR3 is 15 amino acids long. Trimming shortened V by 6 bases and J by 2 bases, and 16 bases separated the two germline ends. The chain's CDR3 is CASRMTSTGQETQYF. In nucleotides, the CDR3 is TGTGCCAGCAGGATGACTAGCACAGGGCAAGAGACCCAGTACTTC.

This sequence joins TRBV7-6 and TRBJ2-5, with 7 bases aligning to TRBD1. CDR3 length: 16 residues. V shed 3 bases and J 3 bases; nucleotides not matched to a gene: 10. CDR1 and CDR2 from the germline V gene are SGHVS and FNYEAQ. The CDR3 spells CASSLPSGQLKETQYF. CDR3 bases: TGTGCCAGCAGCTTGCCATCGGGACAGCTTAAAGAGACCCAGTACTTC. Together with reference TRBV7-6 and TRBJ2-5, the CDR3 gives the full variable domain: GAGVSQSPRYKVTKRGQDVALRCDPISGHVSLYWYRQALGQGPEFLTYFNYEAQQDKSGLPNDRFSAERPEGSISTLTIQRTEQRDSAMYRCASSLPSGQLKETQYFGPGTRLLVL.

The V gene is TRBV7-2, the J gene TRBJ1-2, with 7 positions matching TRBD1. The germline CDR1 and CDR2 sequences are SGHTA and FQGNSA. CDR3 length: 14 residues. The ends lost 8 bases at V and 6 bases at J; junction bases unmatched: 12. CDR3 in amino acids: CASRTATGRHGYTF. DNA of the CDR3: TGTGCCAGCCGAACCGCGACAGGGAGGCATGGCTACACCTTC. Filled out from reference TRBV7-2 and TRBJ1-2, the complete variable domain reads GAGVSQSPSNKVTEKGKDVELRCDPISGHTALYWYRQSLGQGLEFLIYFQGNSAPDKSGLPSDRFSAERTGGSVSTLTIQRTQQEDSAVYLCASRTATGRHGYTFGSGTRLTVV.

V is TRBV25-1 and J is TRBJ1-5; weak D call: TRBD1 (5 bases). The germline V gene encodes CDR1 MGHDK and CDR2 SYGVNS. V lost 6 bases, J lost 2 bases, and 8 bases lay in between. The CDR3 runs 13 residues. This CDR3 reads CASRGGGNQPQHF. CDR3 nucleotide sequence: TGTGCCAGCAGAGGAGGGGGCAATCAGCCCCAGCATTTT. Drawing the rest from reference TRBV25-1 and TRBJ1-5, the complete variable domain is EADIYQTPRYLVIGTGKKITLECSQTMGHDKMYWYQQDPGMELHLIHYSYGVNSTEKGDLSSESTVSRIRTEHFPLTLESARPSHTSQYLCASRGGGNQPQHFGDGTRLSIL.

The rearrangement joins TRBV13 to TRBJ1-1; 7 nucleotides align to TRBD1. The CDR3 totals 13 residues. After removal of 5 bases from V and 9 bases from J, the junction contained 9 bases not matched to a gene. Germline CDR1 PRHDT, CDR2 FYEKMQ (reference sequence). Here the CDR3 reads CASSGTGEGKAFF. Here the CDR3 DNA reads TGTGCCAGCAGCGGCACAGGGGAAGGAAAAGCTTTCTTT.

The chain links TRBV9 to TRBJ2-4; D uncertain. CDR1 is SGDLS and CDR2 is YYNGEE in the germline V gene. The CDR3 has 14 amino acids. Trimming took 2 bases from V and 8 from J, leaving 14 bases between them. In DNA form, the CDR3 reads TGTGCCAGCAGCGTCAGCGAGATTGTCGACATTCAGTACTTC. Amino acid sequence: CASSVSEIVDIQYF.

This clone has just one count. This chain uses TRBV5-1 with TRBJ2-7; 7 bases are a match to TRBD1. The length of the CDR3 is 12 residues. V was pared by 4 bases and J by 6 bases, with 4 bases of the junction left unmatched. Per the germline V gene, CDR1 is SGHRS and CDR2 is YFSETQ. CDR3 residues: CASSPTGREQYF. CDR3 nucleotide sequence: TGCGCCAGCAGCCCGACAGGGCGCGAGCAGTACTTC. Looking up the rest from reference TRBV5-1 and TRBJ2-7 gives the full variable domain: KAGVTQTPRYLIKTRGQQVTLSCSPISGHRSVSWYQQTPGQGLQFLFEYFSETQRNKGNFPGRFSGRQFSNSRSEMNVSTLELGDSALYLCASSPTGREQYFGPGTRLTVT.

The rearrangement links TRBV5-1 to TRBJ2-7, with a tentative D call TRBD2 (5 bases). Between the trimmed V and J ends, which lost 0 bases and 3 bases, there was a span of 19 bases. The CDR3 has 17 residues. The germline V gene has CDR1 SGHRS and CDR2 YFSETQ. Written as DNA, the CDR3 is TGCGCCAGCAGCTTGGTAGGAAACGGGAACATCTTCTACGAGCAGTACTTC. It encodes CASSLVGNGNIFYEQYF. Full variable domain (remainder filled in from reference TRBV5-1 and TRBJ2-7): KAGVTQTPRYLIKTRGQQVTLSCSPISGHRSVSWYQQTPGQGLQFLFEYFSETQRNKGNFPGRFSGRQFSNSRSEMNVSTLELGDSALYLCASSLVGNGNIFYEQYFGPGTRLTVT.

The chain is built from TRBV5-8 and TRBJ2-7; 8 bases fit TRBD1. Germline CDR1 reads SGHTS; CDR2 reads YDEGEE. The CDR3 consists of 14 residues. V lost 1 base to trimming and J lost 4 bases; unmatched junction nucleotides: 4. CDR3 residues: CASSLPGTGYEQYF. The DNA for the CDR3 is TGTGCCAGCAGCTTGCCCGGGACAGGTTACGAGCAGTACTTC.

This sequence joins TRBV21-1 and TRBJ2-6; the table's D call TRBD1 went unverified against the DNA. TRBV21-1 is shown as a pseudogene. This CDR3 comprises 18 residues. This CDR3 is CASSKEGQGGAGANVLTF. DNA for the CDR3: TGTGCCAGCAGCAAAGAGGGACAGGGGGGAGCCGGGGCCAACGTCCTGACTTTC.

The rearrangement links TRBV10-3 to TRBJ2-1; no firm D call. CDR1 and CDR2 (germline): ENHRY, SYGVKD. The V gene lost 8 bases and the J gene lost 0 bases, with 14 bases spanning the gap. The CDR3 loop spans 15 amino acids. The CDR3 loop is CAIGFGGSSYNEQFF. As DNA, the CDR3 is TGTGCCATCGGTTTTGGTGGCAGCTCCTACAATGAGCAGTTCTTC.

CDR3 region: CASSQVGDQPQHF. CDR3 bases: TGTGCCAGCAGCCAAGTTGGAGATCAGCCCCAGCATTTT. The chain joins TRBV4-2 to TRBJ1-5; D gene uncertain. Germline-derived CDR1 and CDR2 are LGHNA and YNFKEQ. Trimming took off 1 base at V and 5 bases at J, with 6 bases between the two ends. CDR3 length: 13 amino acids.

CDR3 protein: CASSSGGSLEKLFF. Written as DNA, the CDR3 is TGTGCCAGCAGCTCAGGGGGCTCTTTAGAAAAACTGTTTTTT. The rearrangement links TRBV7-8 to TRBJ1-4; 8 bases map to TRBD1. V trimming: 4 bases; J trimming: 8 bases; junction bases outside the gene matches: 6. The CDR3 runs to 14 residues. Germline V lookup: CDR1 SGHVS, CDR2 FQNEAQ.

This clone was detected once. V and J are TRBV11-2 and TRBJ2-5; D is possibly TRBD2 (5 bases). Germline V CDR1 and CDR2: SGHAT, FQNNGV. The CDR3 has 13 amino acids. V dropped 4 bases and J dropped 5 bases, with 11 bases sitting between them. CDR3 sequence (DNA): TGTGCCAGCAGCTGCGGGCCGGGGGAGACCCAGTACTTC. Its translation is CASSCGPGETQYF. Full variable domain (rest looked up from reference TRBV11-2 and TRBJ2-5): EAGVAQSPRYKIIEKRQSVAFWCNPISGHATLYWYQQILGQGPKLLIQFQNNGVVDDSQLPKDRFSAERLKGVDSTLKIQPAKLEDSAVYLCASSCGPGETQYFGPGTRLLVL.